The T cell receptor (beta chain) under discussion was sequenced for a study of shared clonotypes between healthy human individuals. About the study: The study used three CD4 naive, three CD4 memory, two CD8 naive and one CD8 memory plate per donor. Overall study findings and caveats: Rarefaction revealed incomplete sorted-subset sequencing despite large depth.

Terminally differentiated effector memory CD45RA+ cells were excluded from the naive CD8 cells, which were CD45RO-negative and positively selected for CCR7. Every immunoSEQ plate was one replicate of a subset's evenly spread DNA. Profiling relied on immunoSEQ multiplex PCR, and the TCRdb table lists in-frame clones only, not all of them. The repertoire holds 700,000 to 950,000 clones, with 90% to 98% as singletons. The germline V gene has CDR1 SEHNR and CDR2 FQNEAQ (reference sequence). The CDR3 spans 13 residues. Trimming removed 5 bases at V and 11 bases at J, with 18 bases between. On this clone itself: Its antigen is still unknown.

The chain has TRBV7-9 and TRBJ1-1, with D tentatively TRBD1 (5 bases). The TCR sequence derives from a man aged 25-45 years in good health. Specimen: naive CD8+ T cells sorted from blood. CDR3 amino acids: CASSVVRGEVAFF. The CDR3 DNA reads TGTGCCAGCAGCGTTGTACGGGGCGAAGTGGCTTTCTTT. Variable domain in full (rest from reference TRBV7-9 and TRBJ1-1): DTGVSQNPRHKITKRGQNVTFRCDPISEHNRLYWYRQTLGQGPEFLTYFQNEAQLEKSRLLSDRFSAERPKGSFSTLEIQRTEQGDSAMYLCASSVVRGEVAFFGQGTRLTVV.